Here is one TCR beta chain with its context. The table came from immunoSEQ multiplex PCR; TCRdb's copy has only in-frame clones and leaves some out. The sample contains tens of thousands of clones, roughly 88% of which appear only once. The data were obtained in a study of blood T cell repertoires in COVID-19. Study context: Sources were T cells, B-cell-depleted T cells, or PBMCs; the material itself was cDNA or gDNA.

V shed 3 bases, J shed 3 bases, and the junction held 14 bases outside the gene matches. From germline, CDR1 is DFQATT and CDR2 SNEGSKA (reference sequence). The CDR3 runs 17 residues. The rearrangement links TRBV20-1 to TRBJ2-7, with 10 bases matching TRBD2. This clonotype was sampled from a woman aged 45-60 years with active COVID-19. Sample: peripheral blood. As DNA, the CDR3 is TGCAGTGCTAGTTTGGTTGGTCTAGCGGGAGCCATCTACGAGCAGTACTTC. Translation gives CSASLVGLAGAIYEQYF.